This entry concerns a single TCR beta chain. Its target is not known. The data were obtained in a study of T cell repertoires in cytomegalovirus infection. TCRdb used MiXCR to reprocess the reads, holding one entry per CDR3 protein. This table holds 300,000 to 400,000 distinct CDR3 sequences, 25% to 35% found once. CDR3 length: 14 amino acids. Trimming left V 5 bases short and J 7 bases short, with 14 bases between. Germline V gene sequence: CDR1 MDHEN, CDR2 SYDVKM. This receptor was taken from a human donor in good health (CMV status not recorded). Some clones in this sample may be carry-over from other donors' samples. The genes are TRBV28 and TRBJ2-2, with D perhaps TRBD2 (5 bases). The specimen comprised cultured PBMCs, sampled from culture after CMV antigen stimulation. CDR3 sequence: CASSPPIRGGELFF. The DNA of the CDR3 is TGTGCCAGCAGTCCCCCCATACGGGGCGGGGAGCTGTTTTTT.